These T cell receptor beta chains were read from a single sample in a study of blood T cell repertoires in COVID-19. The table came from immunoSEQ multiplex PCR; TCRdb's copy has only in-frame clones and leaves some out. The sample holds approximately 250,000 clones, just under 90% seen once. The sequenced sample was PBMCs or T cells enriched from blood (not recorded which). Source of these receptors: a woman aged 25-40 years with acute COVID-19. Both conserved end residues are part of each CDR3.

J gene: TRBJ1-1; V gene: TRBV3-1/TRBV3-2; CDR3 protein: CASSQSGDWNTEAFF
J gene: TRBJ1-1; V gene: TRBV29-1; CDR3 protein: CSVVGVTEAFF
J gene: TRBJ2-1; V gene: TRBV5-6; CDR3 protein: CASSYGLGANEQFF
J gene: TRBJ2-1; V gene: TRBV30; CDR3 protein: CAWSLGHPNEQFF
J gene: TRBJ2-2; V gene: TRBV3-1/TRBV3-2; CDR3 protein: CASRASNTGELFF
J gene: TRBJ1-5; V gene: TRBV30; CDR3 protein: CAWSPIGGSNQPQHF
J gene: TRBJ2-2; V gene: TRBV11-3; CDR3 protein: CASSLAGVTLGELFF
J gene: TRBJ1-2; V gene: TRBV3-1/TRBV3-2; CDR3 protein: CASSHQDRDGYTF
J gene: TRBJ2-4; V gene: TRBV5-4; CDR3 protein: CASSLGGVPKNIQYF
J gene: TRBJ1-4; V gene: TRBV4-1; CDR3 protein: CASNQGFNEKLFF
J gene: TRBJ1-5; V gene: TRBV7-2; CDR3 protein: CASSSQQGADNQPQHF
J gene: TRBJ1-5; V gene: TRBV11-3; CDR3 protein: CASSSKDPDLTALHQPQHF
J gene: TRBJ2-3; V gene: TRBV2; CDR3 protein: CASTTGLTDTQYF
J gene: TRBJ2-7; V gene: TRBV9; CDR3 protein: CASSEGQGVTYEQYF
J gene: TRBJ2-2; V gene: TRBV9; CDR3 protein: CASSAVAWTPSDAGELFF
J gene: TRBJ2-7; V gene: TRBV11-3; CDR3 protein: CASSLAGGREQYF
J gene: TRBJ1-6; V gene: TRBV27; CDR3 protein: CASRKERALLNSPLHF
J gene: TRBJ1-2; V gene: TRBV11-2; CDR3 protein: CASSLESIGTGYGYTF
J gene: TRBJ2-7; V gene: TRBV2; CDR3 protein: CATKEQGAVYEQYF
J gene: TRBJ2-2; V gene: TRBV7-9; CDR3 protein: CAGYTDYWRENTGELFF
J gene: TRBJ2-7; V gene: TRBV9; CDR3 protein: CASSVSGQGAYEQYF
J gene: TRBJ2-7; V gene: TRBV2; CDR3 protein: CASSEDWLAEQYF
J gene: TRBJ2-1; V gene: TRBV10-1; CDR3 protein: CASSEFRDYNEQFF
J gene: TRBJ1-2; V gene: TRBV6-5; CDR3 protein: CASSYSGQIYGYTF
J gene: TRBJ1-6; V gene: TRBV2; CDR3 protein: CASSDGGVSPLHF
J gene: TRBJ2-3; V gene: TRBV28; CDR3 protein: CASRVPSGLGTDTQYF
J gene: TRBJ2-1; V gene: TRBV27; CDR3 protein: CASTDGTGDNEQFF
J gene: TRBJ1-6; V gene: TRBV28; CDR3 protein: CASSLGAPPPLHF
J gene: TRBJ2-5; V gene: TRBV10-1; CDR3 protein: CARQGGGRSDQETQYF
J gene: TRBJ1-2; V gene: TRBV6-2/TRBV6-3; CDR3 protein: CASSSNNRRGYTF
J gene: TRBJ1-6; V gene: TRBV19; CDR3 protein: CASSIGQGADNSPLHF
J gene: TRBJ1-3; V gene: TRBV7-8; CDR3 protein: CASSLAYFSGNTIYF
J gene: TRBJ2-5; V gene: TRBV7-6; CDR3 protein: CASSSTLREARETQYF